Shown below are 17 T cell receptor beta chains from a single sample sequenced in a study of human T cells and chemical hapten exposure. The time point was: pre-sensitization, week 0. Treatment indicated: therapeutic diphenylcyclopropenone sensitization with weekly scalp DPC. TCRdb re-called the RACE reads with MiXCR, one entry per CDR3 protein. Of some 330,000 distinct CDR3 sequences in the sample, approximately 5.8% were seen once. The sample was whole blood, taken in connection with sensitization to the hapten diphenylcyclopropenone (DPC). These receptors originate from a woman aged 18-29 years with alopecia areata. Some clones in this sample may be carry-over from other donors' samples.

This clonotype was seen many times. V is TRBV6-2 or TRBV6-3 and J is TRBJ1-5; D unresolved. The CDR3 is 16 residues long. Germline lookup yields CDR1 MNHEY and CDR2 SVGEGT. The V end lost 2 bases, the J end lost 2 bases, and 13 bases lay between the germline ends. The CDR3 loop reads CASSYPSGYGNQPQHF. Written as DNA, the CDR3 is TGTGCCAGCAGTTACCCATCGGGTTATGGCAATCAGCCCCAGCATTTT.

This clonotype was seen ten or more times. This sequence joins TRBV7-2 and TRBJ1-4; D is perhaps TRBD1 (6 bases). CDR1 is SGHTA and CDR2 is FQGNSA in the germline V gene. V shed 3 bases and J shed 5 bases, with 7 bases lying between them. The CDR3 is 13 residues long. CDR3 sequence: CASSFQGNEKLFF. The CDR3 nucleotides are TGTGCCAGCAGCTTTCAGGGGAATGAAAAACTGTTTTTT.

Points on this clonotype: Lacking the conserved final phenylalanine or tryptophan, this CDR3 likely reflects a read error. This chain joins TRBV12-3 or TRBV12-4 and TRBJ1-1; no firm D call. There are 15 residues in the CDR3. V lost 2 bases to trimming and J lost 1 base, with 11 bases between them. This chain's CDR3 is CASSLPGLPNTEAFL. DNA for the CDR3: TGTGCCAGCAGTTTACCAGGCCTACCGAACACTGAAGCTTTCCTT.

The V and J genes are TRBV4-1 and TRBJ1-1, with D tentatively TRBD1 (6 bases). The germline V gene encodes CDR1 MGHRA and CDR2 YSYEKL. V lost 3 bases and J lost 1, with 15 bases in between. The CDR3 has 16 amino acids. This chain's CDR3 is CASSHKADRWNTEAFF. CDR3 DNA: TGCGCCAGCAGCCACAAAGCCGACAGGTGGAACACTGAAGCTTTCTTT.

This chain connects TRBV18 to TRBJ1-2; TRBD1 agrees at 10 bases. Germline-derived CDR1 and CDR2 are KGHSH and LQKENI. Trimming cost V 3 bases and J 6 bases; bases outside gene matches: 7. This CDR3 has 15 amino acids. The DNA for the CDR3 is TGTGCCAGCTCACCCTTGACAGGGGGCGGCGATGGCTACACCTTC. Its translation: CASSPLTGGGDGYTF.

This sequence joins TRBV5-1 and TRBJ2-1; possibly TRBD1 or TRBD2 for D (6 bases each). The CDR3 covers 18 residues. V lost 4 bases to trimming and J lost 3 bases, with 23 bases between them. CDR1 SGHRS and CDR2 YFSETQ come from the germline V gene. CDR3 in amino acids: CASSPRTAGGLLYNEQFF. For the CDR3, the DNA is TGCGCCAGCAGCCCAAGGACAGCCGGGGGTCTACTCTACAATGAGCAGTTCTTC.

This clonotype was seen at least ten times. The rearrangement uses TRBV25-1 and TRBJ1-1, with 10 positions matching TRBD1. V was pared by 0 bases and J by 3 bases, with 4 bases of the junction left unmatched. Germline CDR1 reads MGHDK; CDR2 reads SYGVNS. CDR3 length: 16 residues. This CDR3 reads CASSEYIGTGDTEAFF. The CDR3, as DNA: TGTGCCAGCAGTGAATATATTGGGACAGGGGACACTGAAGCTTTCTTT.

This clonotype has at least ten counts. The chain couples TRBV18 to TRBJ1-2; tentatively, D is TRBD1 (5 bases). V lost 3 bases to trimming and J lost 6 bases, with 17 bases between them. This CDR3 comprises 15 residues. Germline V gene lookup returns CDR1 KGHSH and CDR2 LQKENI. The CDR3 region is CASSPGGDSRHGYTF. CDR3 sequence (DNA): TGTGCCAGCTCACCCGGAGGGGACTCAAGGCATGGCTACACCTTC.

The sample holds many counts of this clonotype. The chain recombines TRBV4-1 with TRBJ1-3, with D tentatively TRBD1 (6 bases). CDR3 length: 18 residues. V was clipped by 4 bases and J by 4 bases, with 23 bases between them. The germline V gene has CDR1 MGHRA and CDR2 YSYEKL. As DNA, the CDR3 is TGCGCCAGCAGCCCTCAGGGACAAAGCCCTGTCGTGGGAAACACCATATATTTT. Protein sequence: CASSPQGQSPVVGNTIYF.

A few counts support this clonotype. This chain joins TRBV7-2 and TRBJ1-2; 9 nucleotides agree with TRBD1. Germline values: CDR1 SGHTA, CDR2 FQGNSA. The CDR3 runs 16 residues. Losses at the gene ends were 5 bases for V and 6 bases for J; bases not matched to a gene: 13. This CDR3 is CASSPGTGRSLDGYTF. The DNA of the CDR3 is TGTGCCAGCAGCCCCGGGACAGGGAGGAGCCTTGATGGCTACACCTTC.

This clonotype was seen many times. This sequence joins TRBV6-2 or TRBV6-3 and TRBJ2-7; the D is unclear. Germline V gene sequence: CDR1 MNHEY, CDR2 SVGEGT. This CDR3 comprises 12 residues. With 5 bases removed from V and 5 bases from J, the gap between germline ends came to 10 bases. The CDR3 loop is CASSGSANEQYF. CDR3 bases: TGTGCCAGCAGTGGGTCAGCGAACGAGCAGTACTTC.

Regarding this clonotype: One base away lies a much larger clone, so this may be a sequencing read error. The CDR3 bases are TGTGCCAGCAGAGTAGGGGGACAGGGTCGTCAAGAGACCCAGTACTTC. Its protein product is CASRVGGQGRQETQYF. This chain links TRBV9 with TRBJ2-5, with TRBD1 matching 9 bases. CDR3 length: 16 residues. Germline CDR1 SGDLS, CDR2 YYNGEE.

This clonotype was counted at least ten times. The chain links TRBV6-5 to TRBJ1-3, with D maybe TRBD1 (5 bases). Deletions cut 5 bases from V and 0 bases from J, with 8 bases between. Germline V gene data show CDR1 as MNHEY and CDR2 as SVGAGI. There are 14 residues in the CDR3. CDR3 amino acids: CASSRDFSGNTIYF. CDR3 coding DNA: TGTGCCAGCAGTCGGGACTTCTCTGGAAACACCATATATTTT.

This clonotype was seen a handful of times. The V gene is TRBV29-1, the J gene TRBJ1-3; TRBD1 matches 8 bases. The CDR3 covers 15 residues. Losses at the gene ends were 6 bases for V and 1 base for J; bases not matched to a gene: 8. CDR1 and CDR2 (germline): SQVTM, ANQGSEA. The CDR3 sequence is CSVYSGQGSGNTIYF. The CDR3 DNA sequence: TGCAGCGTGTACTCAGGACAGGGTTCTGGAAACACCATATATTTT.

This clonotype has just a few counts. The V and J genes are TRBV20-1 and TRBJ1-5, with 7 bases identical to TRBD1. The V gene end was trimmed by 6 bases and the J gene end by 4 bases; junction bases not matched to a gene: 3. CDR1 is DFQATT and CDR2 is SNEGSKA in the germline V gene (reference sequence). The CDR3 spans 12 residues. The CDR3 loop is CSATGLNQPQHF. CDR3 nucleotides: TGCAGTGCGACAGGGTTGAATCAGCCCCAGCATTTT.

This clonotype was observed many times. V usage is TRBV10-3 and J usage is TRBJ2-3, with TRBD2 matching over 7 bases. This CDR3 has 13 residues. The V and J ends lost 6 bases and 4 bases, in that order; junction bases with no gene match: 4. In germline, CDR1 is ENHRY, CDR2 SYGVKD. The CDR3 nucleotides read TGTGCCATCAGGGCGGGGGTGGCAGATACGCAGTATTTT. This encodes CAIRAGVADTQYF.

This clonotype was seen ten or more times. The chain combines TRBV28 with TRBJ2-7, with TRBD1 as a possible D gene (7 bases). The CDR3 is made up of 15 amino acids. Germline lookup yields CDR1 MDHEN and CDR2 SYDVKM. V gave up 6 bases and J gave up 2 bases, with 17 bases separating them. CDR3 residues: CASSTPTGTPYEQYF. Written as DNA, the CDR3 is TGTGCCAGCAGCACACCGACAGGGACTCCCTACGAGCAGTACTTC.